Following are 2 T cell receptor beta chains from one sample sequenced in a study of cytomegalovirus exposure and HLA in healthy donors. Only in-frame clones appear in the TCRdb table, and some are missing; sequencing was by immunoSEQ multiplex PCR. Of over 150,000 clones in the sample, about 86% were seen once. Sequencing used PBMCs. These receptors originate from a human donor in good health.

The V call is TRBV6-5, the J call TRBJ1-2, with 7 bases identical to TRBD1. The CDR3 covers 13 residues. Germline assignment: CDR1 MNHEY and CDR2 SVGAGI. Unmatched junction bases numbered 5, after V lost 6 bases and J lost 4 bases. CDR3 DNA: TGTGCCAGCAGCTCAGGACAGGCCTATGGCTACACCTTC. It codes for CASSSGQAYGYTF.

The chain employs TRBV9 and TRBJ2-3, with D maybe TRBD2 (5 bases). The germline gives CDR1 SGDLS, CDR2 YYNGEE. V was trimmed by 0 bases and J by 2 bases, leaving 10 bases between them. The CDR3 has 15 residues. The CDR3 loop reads CASSVDWTYTDTQYF. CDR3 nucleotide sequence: TGTGCCAGCAGCGTAGACTGGACTTACACAGATACGCAGTATTTT.